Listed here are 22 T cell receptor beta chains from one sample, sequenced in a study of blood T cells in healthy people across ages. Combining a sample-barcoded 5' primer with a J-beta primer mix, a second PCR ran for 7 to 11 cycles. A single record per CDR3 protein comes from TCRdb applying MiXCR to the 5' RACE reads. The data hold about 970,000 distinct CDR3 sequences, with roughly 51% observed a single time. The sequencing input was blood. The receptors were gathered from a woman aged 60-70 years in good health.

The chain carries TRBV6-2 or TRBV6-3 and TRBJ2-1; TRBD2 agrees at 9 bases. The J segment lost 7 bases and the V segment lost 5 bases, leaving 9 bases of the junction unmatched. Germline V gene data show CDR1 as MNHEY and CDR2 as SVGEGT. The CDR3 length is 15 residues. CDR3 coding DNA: TGTGCCAGCAGTATCCTTAGCGGGAGTCGGAATGAGCAGTTCTTC. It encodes CASSILSGSRNEQFF.

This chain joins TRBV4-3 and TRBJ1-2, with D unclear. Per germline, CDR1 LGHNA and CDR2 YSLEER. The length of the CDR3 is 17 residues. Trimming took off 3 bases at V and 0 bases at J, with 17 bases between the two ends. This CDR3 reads CASSQTALVGTNYGYTF. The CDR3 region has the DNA TGCGCCAGCAGCCAGACCGCCTTAGTGGGAACTAACTATGGCTACACCTTC.

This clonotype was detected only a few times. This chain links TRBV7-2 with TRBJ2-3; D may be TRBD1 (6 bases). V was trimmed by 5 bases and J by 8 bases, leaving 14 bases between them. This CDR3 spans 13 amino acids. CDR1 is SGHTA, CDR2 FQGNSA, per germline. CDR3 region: CASSLKGRGTQYF. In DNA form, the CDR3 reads TGTGCCAGCAGCCTGAAGGGCAGGGGTACGCAGTATTTT. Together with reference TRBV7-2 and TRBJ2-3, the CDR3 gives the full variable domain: GAGVSQSPSNKVTEKGKDVELRCDPISGHTALYWYRQSLGQGLEFLIYFQGNSAPDKSGLPSDRFSAERTGGSVSTLTIQRTQQEDSAVYLCASSLKGRGTQYFGPGTRLTVL.

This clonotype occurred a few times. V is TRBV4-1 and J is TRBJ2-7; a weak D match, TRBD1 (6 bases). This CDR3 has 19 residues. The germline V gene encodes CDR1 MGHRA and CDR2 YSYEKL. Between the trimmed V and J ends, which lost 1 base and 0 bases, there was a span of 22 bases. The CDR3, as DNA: TGCGCCAGCAGCCAAGGTATGGGGGCTCCTGGCGGAAGCTCCTACGAGCAGTACTTC. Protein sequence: CASSQGMGAPGGSSYEQYF.

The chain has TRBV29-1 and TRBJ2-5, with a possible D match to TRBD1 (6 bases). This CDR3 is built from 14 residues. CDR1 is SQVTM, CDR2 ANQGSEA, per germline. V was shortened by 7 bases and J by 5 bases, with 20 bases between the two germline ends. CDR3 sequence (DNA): TGCAGCGCAAAGGCGACAGGCTCGAGGGAGACCCAGTACTTC. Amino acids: CSAKATGSRETQYF.

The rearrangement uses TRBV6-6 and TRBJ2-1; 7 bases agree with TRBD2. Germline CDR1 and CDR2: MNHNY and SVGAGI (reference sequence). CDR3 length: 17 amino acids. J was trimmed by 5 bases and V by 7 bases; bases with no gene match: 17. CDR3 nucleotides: TGTGCCAGCACCAAGGGGCGGGAGATTAGGGGACACAATGAGCAGTTCTTC. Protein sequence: CASTKGREIRGHNEQFF.

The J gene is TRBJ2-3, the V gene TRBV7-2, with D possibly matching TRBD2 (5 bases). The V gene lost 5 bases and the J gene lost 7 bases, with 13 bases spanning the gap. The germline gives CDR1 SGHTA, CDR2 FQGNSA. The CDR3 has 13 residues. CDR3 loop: CASSPTLGNTQYF. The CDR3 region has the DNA TGTGCCAGCAGCCCCACACTAGGGAATACGCAGTATTTT.

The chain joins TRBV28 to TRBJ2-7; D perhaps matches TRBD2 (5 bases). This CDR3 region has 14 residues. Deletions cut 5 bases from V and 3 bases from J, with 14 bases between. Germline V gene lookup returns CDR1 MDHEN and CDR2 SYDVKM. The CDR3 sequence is CASSLPSSGYEQYF. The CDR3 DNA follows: TGTGCCAGCAGTCTCCCGTCCAGCGGCTACGAGCAGTACTTC.

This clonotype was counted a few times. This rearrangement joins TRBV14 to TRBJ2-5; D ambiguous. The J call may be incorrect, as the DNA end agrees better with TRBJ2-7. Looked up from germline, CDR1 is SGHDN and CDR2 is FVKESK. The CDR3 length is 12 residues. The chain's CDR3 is CASSQSLGEQYF. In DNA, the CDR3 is TGTGCCAGCAGCCAATCACTGGGCGAGCAGTACTTC.

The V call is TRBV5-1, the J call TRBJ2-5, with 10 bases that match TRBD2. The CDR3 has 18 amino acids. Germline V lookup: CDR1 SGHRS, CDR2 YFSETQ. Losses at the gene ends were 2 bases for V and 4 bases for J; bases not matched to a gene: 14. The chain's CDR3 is CASSFWPVAGGKGETQYF. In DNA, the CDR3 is TGCGCCAGCAGCTTTTGGCCGGTAGCGGGAGGAAAAGGAGAGACCCAGTACTTC.

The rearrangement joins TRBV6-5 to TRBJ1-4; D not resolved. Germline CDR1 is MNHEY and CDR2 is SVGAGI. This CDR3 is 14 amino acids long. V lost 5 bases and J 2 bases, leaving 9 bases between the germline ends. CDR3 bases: TGTGCCAGCAGTCAAAGCGCGACTAATGAAAAACTGTTTTTT. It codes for CASSQSATNEKLFF.

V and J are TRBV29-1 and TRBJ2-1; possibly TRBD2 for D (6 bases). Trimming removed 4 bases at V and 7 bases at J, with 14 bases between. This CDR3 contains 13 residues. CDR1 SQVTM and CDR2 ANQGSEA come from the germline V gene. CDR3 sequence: CSVVHTAGNEQFF. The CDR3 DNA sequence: TGCAGCGTTGTGCACACCGCGGGGAATGAGCAGTTCTTC.

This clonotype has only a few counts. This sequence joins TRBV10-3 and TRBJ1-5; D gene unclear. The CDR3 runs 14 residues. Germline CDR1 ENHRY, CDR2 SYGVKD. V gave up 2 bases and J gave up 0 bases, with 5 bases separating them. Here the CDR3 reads CAISEPGSNQPQHF. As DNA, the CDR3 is TGTGCCATCAGTGAGCCCGGTAGCAATCAGCCCCAGCATTTT.

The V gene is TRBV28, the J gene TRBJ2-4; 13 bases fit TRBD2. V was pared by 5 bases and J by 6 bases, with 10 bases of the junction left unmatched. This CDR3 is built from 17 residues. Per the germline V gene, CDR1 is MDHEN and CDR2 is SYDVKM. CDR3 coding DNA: TGTGCCAGCAGTAGTCCGGGACTAGCGGGACCTGGAAACATTCAGTACTTC. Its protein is CASSSPGLAGPGNIQYF.

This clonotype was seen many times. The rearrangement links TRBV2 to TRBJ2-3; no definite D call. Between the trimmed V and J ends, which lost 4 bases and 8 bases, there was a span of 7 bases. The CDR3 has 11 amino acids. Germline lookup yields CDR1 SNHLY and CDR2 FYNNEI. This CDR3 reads CASSAGSTQYF. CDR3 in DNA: TGTGCCAGCAGTGCCGGTAGTACGCAGTATTTT.

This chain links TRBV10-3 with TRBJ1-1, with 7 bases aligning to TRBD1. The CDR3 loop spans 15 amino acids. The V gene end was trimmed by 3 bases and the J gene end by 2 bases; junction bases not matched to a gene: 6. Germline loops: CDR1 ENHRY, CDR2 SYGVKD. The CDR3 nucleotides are TGTGCCATCAGTGATAGCGGGACAGTAAACACTGAAGCTTTCTTT. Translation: CAISDSGTVNTEAFF.

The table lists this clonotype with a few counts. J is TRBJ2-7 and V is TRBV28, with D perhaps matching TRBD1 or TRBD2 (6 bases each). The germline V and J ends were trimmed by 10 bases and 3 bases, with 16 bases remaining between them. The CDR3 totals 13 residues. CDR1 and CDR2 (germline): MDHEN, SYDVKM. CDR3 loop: CATAEGGGYEQYF. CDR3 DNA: TGTGCCACAGCAGAAGGAGGGGGCTACGAGCAGTACTTC.

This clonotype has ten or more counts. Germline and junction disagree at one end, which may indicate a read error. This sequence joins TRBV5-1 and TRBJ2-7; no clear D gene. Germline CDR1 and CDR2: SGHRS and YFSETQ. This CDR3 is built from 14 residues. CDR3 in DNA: TGTGCCAGCAGTTTAGCCGGACCGGCCTACGAGCAGTACTTC. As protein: CASSLAGPAYEQYF.

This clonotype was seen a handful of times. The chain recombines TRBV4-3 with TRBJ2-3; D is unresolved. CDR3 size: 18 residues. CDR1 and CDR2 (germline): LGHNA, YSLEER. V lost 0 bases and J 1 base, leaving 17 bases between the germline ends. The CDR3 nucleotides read TGCGCCAGCAGCCAAGATATCCCGGATTTGGCCCGCACAGATACGCAGTATTTT. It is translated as CASSQDIPDLARTDTQYF.

The CDR3 coding sequence is TGTGCCAGCAGTCGAATAGCGACTTCAATTACCTACGAGCAGTACTTC. Translating it yields CASSRIATSITYEQYF. V and J are TRBV6-1 and TRBJ2-7; possible D gene TRBD2, 5 bases. The CDR3 is 16 amino acids. Germline V gene lookup returns CDR1 MNHNS and CDR2 SASEGT. The V end lost 5 bases, the J end lost 2 bases, and 19 bases lay between the germline ends.

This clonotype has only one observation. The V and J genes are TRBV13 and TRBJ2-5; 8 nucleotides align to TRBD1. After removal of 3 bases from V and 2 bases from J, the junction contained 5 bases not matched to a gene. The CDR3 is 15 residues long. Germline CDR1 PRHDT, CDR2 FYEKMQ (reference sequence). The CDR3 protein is CASSFGQGTQETQYF. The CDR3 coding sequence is TGTGCCAGCAGCTTTGGACAGGGAACGCAAGAGACCCAGTACTTC.

The CDR3 sequence is CASSSDASGSSYEQYF. The CDR3 DNA reads as TGTGCCAGCAGTTCCGATGCTAGCGGGAGCTCCTACGAGCAGTACTTC. The rearrangement joins TRBV27 to TRBJ2-7, with 10 bases identical to TRBD2. This CDR3 spans 16 amino acids. With V trimmed by 4 bases and J by 0 bases, 6 bases remained unmatched. The V gene's germline CDR1 is MNHEY and CDR2 SMNVEV (reference sequence).